Following are 21 T cell receptor beta chains from one sample sequenced in a study of cytomegalovirus exposure and HLA in healthy donors. 13 Jbeta primers and 60 Vbeta primers were used for the PCR. TCRdb's table, derived via immunoSEQ multiplex PCR, lists solely in-frame clones and lacks some. Its listing shows about 150,000 clones. Material for sequencing was PBMCs. These receptors were obtained from a woman in her forties or fifties in good health and CMV-seronegative.

This chain joins TRBV5-1 and TRBJ1-2; 7 bases line up with TRBD1. Germline assignment: CDR1 SGHRS and CDR2 YFSETQ. The CDR3 runs to 14 residues. Trimming removed 4 bases from V and 2 bases from J; junction bases left unmatched: 5. CDR3 in amino acids: CASSRGQSNYGYTF. The CDR3 DNA follows: TGCGCCAGCAGCCGGGGACAGTCCAACTATGGCTACACCTTC.

This chain links TRBV18 with TRBJ1-4; D gene ambiguous. The CDR3 sequence is 16 residues long. Trimming stripped 2 bases from V and 8 bases from J, with 18 bases between. Germline V gene lookup returns CDR1 KGHSH and CDR2 LQKENI. The CDR3 loop is CASSPTFEVTREKLFF. The CDR3 bases are TGTGCCAGCTCACCAACTTTCGAGGTTACGAGAGAAAAACTGTTTTTT. Together with reference TRBV18 and TRBJ1-4, the CDR3 gives the full variable domain: NAGVMQNPRHLVRRRGQEARLRCSPMKGHSHVYWYRQLPEEGLKFMVYLQKENIIDESGMPKERFSAEFPKEGPSILRIQQVVRGDSAAYFCASSPTFEVTREKLFFGSGTQLSVL.

The chain joins TRBV5-4 to TRBJ2-1, with TRBD2 matching 7 bases. Germline CDR1 reads SGHNT; CDR2 reads YYREEE (reference sequence). Trimming took 4 bases from V and 1 from J; bases not matched to a gene: 5. This CDR3 contains 15 residues. CDR3 coding DNA: TGTGCCAGCAGCGAGAGCGGGACGTCCTACAATGAGCAGTTCTTC. Translated: CASSESGTSYNEQFF.

The rearrangement uses TRBV11-3 and TRBJ2-5; D remains ambiguous. CDR3 length: 13 amino acids. Germline V CDR1 and CDR2: SGHNT, YENEEA. V shed 0 bases and J shed 1 base, with 3 bases lying between them. The CDR3 loop reads CASSLDVQETQYF. CDR3 sequence (DNA): TGTGCCAGCAGCTTAGACGTCCAAGAGACCCAGTACTTC. Filled out from reference TRBV11-3 and TRBJ2-5, the complete variable domain reads EAGVVQSPRYKIIEKKQPVAFWCNPISGHNTLYWYLQNLGQGPELLIRYENEEAVDDSQLPKDRFSAERLKGVDSTLKIQPAELGDSAVYLCASSLDVQETQYFGPGTRLLVL.

The rearrangement uses TRBV25-1 and TRBJ2-3; 7 nucleotides line up with TRBD1. From germline, CDR1 is MGHDK and CDR2 SYGVNS. J was trimmed by 6 bases and V by 4 bases; bases with no gene match: 13. The CDR3 is 16 amino acids. DNA of the CDR3: TGTGCCAGCAGTGGGCCGACAGGGAGATTTGTGGATACGCAGTATTTT. It is translated as CASSGPTGRFVDTQYF.

The chain links TRBV29-1 to TRBJ2-2; 7 bases are shared with TRBD2. The V segment lost 7 bases and the J segment 8 bases; nucleotides outside the gene matches: 7. Per germline, CDR1 SQVTM and CDR2 ANQGSEA. This CDR3 is 12 amino acids long. CDR3 region: CSASGGGGELFF. CDR3 DNA sequence: TGCAGCGCCTCTGGGGGAGGGGGGGAGCTGTTTTTT.

The chain recombines TRBV4-1 with TRBJ1-1; D gene unclear. This CDR3 has 14 amino acids. Germline-derived CDR1 and CDR2 are MGHRA and YSYEKL. V was trimmed by 4 bases and J by 8 bases, leaving 17 bases between them. The CDR3: CASSPEDARGEAFF. The CDR3 DNA sequence: TGCGCCAGCAGCCCAGAGGACGCCCGCGGGGAAGCTTTCTTT.

V and J are TRBV4-3 and TRBJ2-1; 12 bases agree with TRBD2. Losses at the gene ends were 4 bases for V and 5 bases for J; bases not matched to a gene: 9. The CDR3 extends over 17 amino acids. Germline V lookup: CDR1 LGHNA, CDR2 YSLEER. The CDR3 DNA sequence: TGCGCCAGCAGCCTTCAACTAGCGGGGGGACGGAACAATGAGCAGTTCTTC. Its protein is CASSLQLAGGRNNEQFF.

The rearrangement links TRBV10-3 to TRBJ2-7, with 8 bases that match TRBD2. The CDR3 is made up of 13 amino acids. Germline CDR1 ENHRY, CDR2 SYGVKD. J gave up 6 bases and V 0 bases, and 1 base lay outside the gene matches. CDR3 nucleotide sequence: TGTGCCATCAGTGAGTCGGCGGGAGGCGAGCAGTACTTC. Translation: CAISESAGGEQYF.

The V and J genes are TRBV30 and TRBJ1-4, with TRBD1 matching 8 bases. Germline V gene lookup returns CDR1 GTSNPN and CDR2 SVGIG (reference sequence). This CDR3 region has 15 residues. V shed 2 bases and J 3 bases; nucleotides not matched to a gene: 5. The CDR3 here is CAWSYRQGSNEKLFF. For the CDR3, the DNA is TGTGCCTGGAGTTATCGACAGGGGTCTAATGAAAAACTGTTTTTT.

The chain carries TRBV5-1 and TRBJ1-5; the D gene is possibly TRBD1 (5 bases). CDR1 and CDR2 from the germline V gene are SGHRS and YFSETQ. The ends were cut back, 0 bases at V and 5 bases at J, with 12 bases in the middle. CDR3 length equals 15 residues. The CDR3 DNA follows: TGCGCCAGCAGCTTGGGTGAGACAGCCGATCAGCCCCAGCATTTT. This codes for CASSLGETADQPQHF.

This rearrangement joins TRBV20-1 to TRBJ2-3, with D uncertain. The CDR3 has 11 residues. Germline CDR1 is DFQATT and CDR2 is SNEGSKA (reference sequence). Trimming removed 4 bases at V and 3 bases at J, with 5 bases between. CDR3 amino acids: CSAIGTDTQYF. The CDR3 DNA follows: TGCAGTGCTATCGGGACAGATACGCAGTATTTT.

The CDR3 DNA reads TGCGCCAGCAGCTTGACCCAGGGGGGAAACACTGAAGCTTTCTTT. Translating gives CASSLTQGGNTEAFF. V gene TRBV5-1 combines with J gene TRBJ1-1; 7 bases align to TRBD1. The CDR3 is made up of 15 amino acids. Looked up from germline, CDR1 is SGHRS and CDR2 is YFSETQ. The trim removed 1 base at V and 2 bases at J, leaving 5 bases unmatched.

This chain links TRBV6-5 with TRBJ2-1; 10 bases are a match to TRBD2. Germline lookup yields CDR1 MNHEY and CDR2 SVGAGI. The junction had 6 bases not matched to a gene; V was cut back by 2 bases and J by 8 bases. The CDR3 runs 15 residues. DNA of the CDR3: TGTGCCAGCAGTTACGTGGCTAGCGGGAGCTATGAGCAGTTCTTC. It translates to CASSYVASGSYEQFF.

In nucleotides, the CDR3 is TGTGCCAGCAGCTCCCCCGACAGCGGGCGCGACAATCAGCCCCAGCATTTT. It yields the protein CASSSPDSGRDNQPQHF. The V gene is TRBV7-2, the J gene TRBJ1-5, with a possible D match to TRBD1 (5 bases). Deletions cut 4 bases from V and 3 bases from J, with 19 bases between. The germline V gene has CDR1 SGHTA and CDR2 FQGNSA. The CDR3 extends over 17 amino acids.

The CDR3 reads CASSLPGQDNSPLHF. The CDR3 bases are TGTGCCAGCAGCTTACCGGGACAGGATAATTCACCCCTCCACTTT. The rearrangement joins TRBV7-3 to TRBJ1-6; 8 positions agree with TRBD1. This CDR3 region has 15 residues. With 2 bases clipped from V and 5 bases from J, the junction kept 2 bases outside the gene matches. Germline CDR1 is SGHTA and CDR2 is FQGTGA.

The chain is built from TRBV9 and TRBJ1-1; no definite D call. CDR1 SGDLS and CDR2 YYNGEE come from the germline V gene. Between the trimmed V and J ends, which lost 5 bases and 8 bases, there was a span of 16 bases. CDR3 length equals 13 residues. In DNA form, the CDR3 reads TGTGCCAGCAGTGAGTTCGATAACGTAGAAGCTTTCTTT. Protein product: CASSEFDNVEAFF.

The rearrangement links TRBV27 to TRBJ1-2; perhaps TRBD1 as D (5 bases). Germline CDR1 is MNHEY and CDR2 is SMNVEV (reference sequence). Trimming shortened V by 3 bases and J by 4 bases, and 15 bases separated the two germline ends. The CDR3 is made up of 15 amino acids. The CDR3 spells CASSLIAGSGYGYTF. The CDR3 region has the DNA TGTGCCAGCAGTTTGATAGCAGGGTCCGGCTATGGCTACACCTTC.

The V and J genes are TRBV30 and TRBJ2-1; TRBD2 aligns across 7 bases. From germline, CDR1 is GTSNPN and CDR2 SVGIG (reference sequence). V trimming: 1 base; J trimming: 5 bases; junction bases outside the gene matches: 5. CDR3 length: 14 residues. The CDR3 nucleotides are TGTGCCTGGAGTGAGGATCGGGAGGACAATGAGCAGTTCTTC. Protein sequence: CAWSEDREDNEQFF.

This chain uses TRBV10-3 with TRBJ2-7; TRBD1 matches 8 bases. Germline V gene data show CDR1 as ENHRY and CDR2 as SYGVKD. The trim removed 6 bases at V and 3 bases at J, leaving 4 bases unmatched. This CDR3 spans 13 amino acids. The CDR3 nucleotides are TGTGCCATCAGACACGACAGGGGCTACGAGCAGTACTTC. It yields the protein CAIRHDRGYEQYF.

CDR3 protein: CASSAIRSTGELFF. The DNA of the CDR3 is TGTGCCAGCAGCGCGATTCGGAGCACCGGGGAGCTGTTTTTT. This rearrangement joins TRBV2 to TRBJ2-2, with D hard to call. The CDR3 spans 14 residues. V lost 6 bases, J lost 4 bases, and 12 bases lay in between. Germline loops: CDR1 SNHLY, CDR2 FYNNEI.